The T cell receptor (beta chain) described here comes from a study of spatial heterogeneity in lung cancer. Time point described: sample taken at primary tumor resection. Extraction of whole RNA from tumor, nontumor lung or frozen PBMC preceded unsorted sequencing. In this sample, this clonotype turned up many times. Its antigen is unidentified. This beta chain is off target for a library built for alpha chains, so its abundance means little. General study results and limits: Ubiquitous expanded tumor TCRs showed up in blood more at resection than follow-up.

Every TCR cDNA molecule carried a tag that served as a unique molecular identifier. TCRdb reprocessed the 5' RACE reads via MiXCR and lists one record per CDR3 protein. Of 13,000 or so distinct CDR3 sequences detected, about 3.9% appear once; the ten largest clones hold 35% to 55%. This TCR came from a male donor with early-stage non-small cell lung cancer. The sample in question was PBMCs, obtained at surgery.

The CDR3 loop reads CASSVFPGDTGELFF. In nucleotides, the CDR3 is TGTGCCAGCAGCGTTTTCCCCGGGGACACCGGGGAGCTGTTTTTT. The rearrangement uses TRBV9 and TRBJ2-2; a weak D match, TRBD2 (5 bases). This CDR3 spans 15 amino acids. The V end lost 2 bases, the J end lost 3 bases, and 11 bases lay between the germline ends. CDR1 is SGDLS, CDR2 YYNGEE, per germline.